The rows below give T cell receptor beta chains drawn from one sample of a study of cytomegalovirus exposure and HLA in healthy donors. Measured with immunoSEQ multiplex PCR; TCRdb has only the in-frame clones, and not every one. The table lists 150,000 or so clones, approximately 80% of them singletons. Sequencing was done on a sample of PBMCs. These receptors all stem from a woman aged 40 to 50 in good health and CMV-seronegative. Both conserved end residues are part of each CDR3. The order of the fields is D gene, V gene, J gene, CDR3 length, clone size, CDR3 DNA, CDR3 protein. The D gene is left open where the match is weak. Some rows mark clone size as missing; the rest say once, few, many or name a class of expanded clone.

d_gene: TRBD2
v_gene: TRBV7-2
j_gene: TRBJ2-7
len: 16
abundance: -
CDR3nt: TGTGCCAGCAGCCCCCGGGGAGGCAGGGAGGGCTACGAGCAGTACTTC
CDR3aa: CASSPRGGREGYEQYF

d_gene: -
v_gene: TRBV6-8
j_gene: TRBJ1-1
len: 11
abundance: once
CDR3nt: TGTGCCAGCAGCCTAATCTCTGAAGCTTTCTTT
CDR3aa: CASSLISEAFF

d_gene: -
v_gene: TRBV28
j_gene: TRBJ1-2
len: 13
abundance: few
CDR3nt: TGTGCCAGCAGTTTGTCCTTCTCCTATGGCTACACCTTC
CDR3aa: CASSLSFSYGYTF

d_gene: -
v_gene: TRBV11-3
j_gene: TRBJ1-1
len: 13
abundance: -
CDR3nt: TGTGCCAGCAGCTTAGTTGGGGCCACTGAAGCTTTCTTT
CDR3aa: CASSLVGATEAFF

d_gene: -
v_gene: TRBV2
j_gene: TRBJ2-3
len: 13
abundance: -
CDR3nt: TGTGCCAGCAGTGATATTCCCACAGATACGCAGTATTTT
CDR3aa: CASSDIPTDTQYF

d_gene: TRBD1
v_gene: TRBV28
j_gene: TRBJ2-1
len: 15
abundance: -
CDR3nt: TGTGCCAGCAGGAGACAGGGGGCTTCCTACAATGAGCAGTTCTTC
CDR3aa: CASRRQGASYNEQFF

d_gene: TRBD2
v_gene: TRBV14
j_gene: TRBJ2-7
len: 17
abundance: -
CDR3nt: TGTGCCAGCAGTCAAACTTGGCTAGCGGGCGTCTTAGCCGAGCAGTACTTC
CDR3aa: CASSQTWLAGVLAEQYF

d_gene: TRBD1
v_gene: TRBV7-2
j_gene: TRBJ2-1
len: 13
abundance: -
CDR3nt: TGTGCCAGCAGACAGGGGGCGACCAATGAGCAGTTCTTC
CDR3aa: CASRQGATNEQFF

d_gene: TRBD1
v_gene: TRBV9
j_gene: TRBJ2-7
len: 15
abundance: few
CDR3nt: TGTGCCAGCAGCCGCCATGGACAGGAATCCTACGAGCAGTACTTC
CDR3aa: CASSRHGQESYEQYF

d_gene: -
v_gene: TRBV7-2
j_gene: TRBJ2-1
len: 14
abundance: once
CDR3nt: TGTGCCAGCAGCTCCGACCCTAGTTTCAATGAGCAGTTCTTC
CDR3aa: CASSSDPSFNEQFF

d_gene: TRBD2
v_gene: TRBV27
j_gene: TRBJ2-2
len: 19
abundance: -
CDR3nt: TGTGCCAGCAGTCCCTCGCCGGGACTAGCGGGAACCCTAACCGGGGAGCTGTTTTTT
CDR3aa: CASSPSPGLAGTLTGELFF

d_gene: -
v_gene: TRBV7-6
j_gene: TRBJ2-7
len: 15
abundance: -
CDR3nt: TGTGCCAGCACCTTAGATGGGAGTTTCGGATCCGAGCAGTACTTC
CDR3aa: CASTLDGSFGSEQYF

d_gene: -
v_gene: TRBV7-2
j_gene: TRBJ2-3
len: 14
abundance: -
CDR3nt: TGTGCCAGCAGCCCCGACTGGGGCACAGATACGCAGTATTTT
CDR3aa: CASSPDWGTDTQYF

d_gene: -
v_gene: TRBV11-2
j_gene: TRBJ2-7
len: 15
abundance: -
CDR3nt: TGTGCCAGCAGCTCGCCGGACTACCCTTCTAACGAGCAGTACTTC
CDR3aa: CASSSPDYPSNEQYF

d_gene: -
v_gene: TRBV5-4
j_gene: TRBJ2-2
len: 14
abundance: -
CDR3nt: TGTGCCAGCAGCTTCGGTCCGGGTGGCAGGGAGCTGTTTTTT
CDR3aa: CASSFGPGGRELFF

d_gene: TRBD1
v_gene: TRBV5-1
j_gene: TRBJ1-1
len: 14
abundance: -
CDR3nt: TGCGCCAGCAGCCGGGGACAGACGAACACTGAAGCTTTCTTT
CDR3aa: CASSRGQTNTEAFF

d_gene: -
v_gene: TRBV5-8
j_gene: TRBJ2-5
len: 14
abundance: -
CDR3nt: TGTGCCAGCAGCCAGGCGTGGGCCCAAGAGACCCAGTACTTC
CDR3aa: CASSQAWAQETQYF

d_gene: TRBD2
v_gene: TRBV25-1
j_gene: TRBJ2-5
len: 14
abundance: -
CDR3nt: TGTGCCAGCAGTACTTCAGCGGGAGCAGAGACCCAGTACTTC
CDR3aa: CASSTSAGAETQYF

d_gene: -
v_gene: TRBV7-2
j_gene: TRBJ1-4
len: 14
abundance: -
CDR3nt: TGTGCCAGCAGCGACGATCCAAGCGGTCAAAAACTGTTTTTT
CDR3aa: CASSDDPSGQKLFF

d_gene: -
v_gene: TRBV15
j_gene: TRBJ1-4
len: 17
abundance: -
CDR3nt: TGTGCCACCAGCAGAGATTCGCGTGCGGCAGGGGATGAAAAACTGTTTTTT
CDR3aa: CATSRDSRAAGDEKLFF

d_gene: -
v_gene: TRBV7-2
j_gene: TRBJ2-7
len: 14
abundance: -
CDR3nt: TGTGCCAGCAGCATAGACTGGAGCTCCTACGAGCAGTACTTC
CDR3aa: CASSIDWSSYEQYF

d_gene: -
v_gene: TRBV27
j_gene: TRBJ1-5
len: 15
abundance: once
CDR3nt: TGTGCCAGCAAAACAGAAGCAGATAGCAATCAGCCCCAGCATTTT
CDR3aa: CASKTEADSNQPQHF

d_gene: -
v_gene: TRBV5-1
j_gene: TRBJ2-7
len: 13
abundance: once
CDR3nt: TGCGCCAGCAGCTTGGGGAGAGATTACGAGCAGTACTTC
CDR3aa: CASSLGRDYEQYF

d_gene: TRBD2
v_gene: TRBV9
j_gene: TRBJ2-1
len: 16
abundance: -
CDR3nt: TGTGCCAGCAGCGTAGGTGCTAGCGGGGGGTTTAATGAGCAGTTCTTC
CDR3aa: CASSVGASGGFNEQFF

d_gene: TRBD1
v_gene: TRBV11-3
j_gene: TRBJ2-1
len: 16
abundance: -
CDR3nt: TGTGCCAGCAGCTTAGATGGGACAGGGTACTACAATGAGCAGTTCTTC
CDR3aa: CASSLDGTGYYNEQFF

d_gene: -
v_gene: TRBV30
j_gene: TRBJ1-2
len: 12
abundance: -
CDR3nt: -
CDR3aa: CAWIPRWGRGSF

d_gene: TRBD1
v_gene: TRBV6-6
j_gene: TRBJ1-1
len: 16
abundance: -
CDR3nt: TGTGCCAGCAGTTACTCATGGACAGGGCTCAACACTGAAGCTTTCTTT
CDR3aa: CASSYSWTGLNTEAFF

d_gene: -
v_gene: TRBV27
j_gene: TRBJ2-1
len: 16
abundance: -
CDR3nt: TGTGCCAGCAGATTCTTAACGGGAGCTGGGGGGAATGAGCAGTTCTTC
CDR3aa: CASRFLTGAGGNEQFF

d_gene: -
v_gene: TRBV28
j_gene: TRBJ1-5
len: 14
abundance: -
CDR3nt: TGTGCCAGCAGCCACAGATTTGAGAATCAGCCCCAGCATTTT
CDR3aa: CASSHRFENQPQHF

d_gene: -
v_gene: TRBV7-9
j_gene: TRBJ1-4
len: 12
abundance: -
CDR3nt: TGTGCCAGCAGCTTACAGAATGAAAAACTGTTTTTT
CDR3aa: CASSLQNEKLFF

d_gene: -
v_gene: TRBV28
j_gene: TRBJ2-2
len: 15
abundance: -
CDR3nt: TGTGCCAGCAATCCCGTACAGGGCCTCACCGGGGAGCTGTTTTTT
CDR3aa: CASNPVQGLTGELFF

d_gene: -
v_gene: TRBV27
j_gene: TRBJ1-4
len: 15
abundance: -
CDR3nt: TGTGCCAGCAGTCAAAACAGGGAAGCTAATGAAAAACTGTTTTTT
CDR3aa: CASSQNREANEKLFF

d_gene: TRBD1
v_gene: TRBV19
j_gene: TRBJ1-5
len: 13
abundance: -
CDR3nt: TGTGCCAGTAGTTTCACAGGGGGACAGCCCCAGCATTTT
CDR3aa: CASSFTGGQPQHF